A selection of T cell receptor beta chains follows, all from one sample in a study of cytomegalovirus exposure and HLA in healthy donors. Here immunoSEQ multiplex PCR was the method, and the copy in TCRdb shows in-frame clones only, minus some. The table lists 95,000 to 110,000 clones, roughly 80% of them singletons. Sequencing was done on a sample of PBMCs. The origin of the receptors is a man aged 45 to 65 in good health and CMV-seropositive. Both conserved end residues are part of each CDR3. The D gene is left open where the match is weak. Size is stated for part of the rows, as once, few or many counts, or as a class when the clone is expanded.

v_call: TRBV7-2; clone_size: few; d_call: NA; j_call: TRBJ2-3; cdr3_nt: TGTGCCAGCAGCTCCTACACAGATACGCAGTATTTT; cdr3_aa: CASSSYTDTQYF
v_call: TRBV28; clone_size: NA; d_call: TRBD1; j_call: TRBJ1-6; cdr3_nt: TGTGCCAGCAGTTCGACCGGGACAGGGGTCAATTCACCCCTCCACTTT; cdr3_aa: CASSSTGTGVNSPLHF
v_call: TRBV5-4; clone_size: many; d_call: NA; j_call: TRBJ2-7; cdr3_nt: TGTGCCAGCGGCCCCCAACTAGCCTCCTACGAGCAGTACTTC; cdr3_aa: CASGPQLASYEQYF
v_call: TRBV18; clone_size: once; d_call: TRBD1; j_call: TRBJ2-7; cdr3_nt: TGTGCCAGCTCCCCGGGTGGGACAGGGGCCTACGAGCAGTACTTC; cdr3_aa: CASSPGGTGAYEQYF
v_call: TRBV4-3; clone_size: NA; d_call: TRBD2; j_call: TRBJ2-7; cdr3_nt: TGCGCCAGCAGCCGAGGACTAGACTCCTACGAGCAGTACTTC; cdr3_aa: CASSRGLDSYEQYF
v_call: TRBV27; clone_size: NA; d_call: TRBD2; j_call: TRBJ2-6; cdr3_nt: TGTGCCAGCAGTTTATCGTTACTAGCGGTTACCTCTGGGGCCAACGTCCTGACTTTC; cdr3_aa: CASSLSLLAVTSGANVLTF
v_call: TRBV2; clone_size: NA; d_call: TRBD2; j_call: TRBJ2-2; cdr3_nt: TGTGCCAGCAGTGGAAGGGCTAGCGGGGACAGCGGGGAGCTGTTTTTT; cdr3_aa: CASSGRASGDSGELFF
v_call: TRBV6-5; clone_size: few; d_call: TRBD1; j_call: TRBJ1-1; cdr3_nt: TGTGCCAGCAGTTACAAGGGGACAGGGACGAACACTGAAGCTTTCTTT; cdr3_aa: CASSYKGTGTNTEAFF
v_call: TRBV30; clone_size: NA; d_call: TRBD2; j_call: TRBJ2-5; cdr3_nt: TGTGCCTCGAAGACTAGCGGGAGCGAGACCCAGTACTTC; cdr3_aa: CASKTSGSETQYF
v_call: TRBV9; clone_size: once; d_call: TRBD1; j_call: TRBJ2-3; cdr3_nt: TGTGCCAGCAGCTTCAGAACAGGGGGCTCTGGGACAGATACGCAGTATTTT; cdr3_aa: CASSFRTGGSGTDTQYF
v_call: TRBV6-5; clone_size: NA; d_call: NA; j_call: TRBJ2-7; cdr3_nt: TGTGCCAGCAGTTACTCGGCAAGCGGCACCTACGAGCAGTACTTC; cdr3_aa: CASSYSASGTYEQYF
v_call: TRBV5-4; clone_size: NA; d_call: TRBD2; j_call: TRBJ2-7; cdr3_nt: TGTGCCAGCAGCTTGGGGAGTGGGAGGGCCTTCCTCAACGAGCAGTACTTC; cdr3_aa: CASSLGSGRAFLNEQYF
v_call: TRBV6-1; clone_size: NA; d_call: NA; j_call: TRBJ1-5; cdr3_nt: TGTGCCAGCAGTGAGGGACACGCCAATCAGCCCCAGCATTTT; cdr3_aa: CASSEGHANQPQHF
v_call: TRBV4-1; clone_size: NA; d_call: NA; j_call: TRBJ2-5; cdr3_nt: TGCGCCAGCAGCCAAGATCCTGGAGGTGTAGGTGCTGACCAAGAGACCCAGTACTTC; cdr3_aa: CASSQDPGGVGADQETQYF
v_call: TRBV6-5; clone_size: NA; d_call: NA; j_call: TRBJ2-2; cdr3_nt: TGTGCCAGCAGGAACACAGGGAACACCGGGGAGCTGTTTTTT; cdr3_aa: CASRNTGNTGELFF
v_call: TRBV19; clone_size: NA; d_call: TRBD1; j_call: TRBJ1-5; cdr3_nt: TGTGCCAGTAGTGGACAGGGGCGTAGCAATCAGCCCCAGCATTTT; cdr3_aa: CASSGQGRSNQPQHF
v_call: TRBV12-2; clone_size: NA; d_call: NA; j_call: TRBJ1-2; cdr3_nt: TGTGCAAGTCGCTTAGGGCCGGACAGGATGCCTAAGTATGGCTACACCTTC; cdr3_aa: CASRLGPDRMPKYGYTF
v_call: TRBV7-8; clone_size: NA; d_call: NA; j_call: TRBJ2-5; cdr3_nt: TGTGCCAGCAGCAGGAACCGGGGTCCTGGCCAAGAGACCCAGTACTTC; cdr3_aa: CASSRNRGPGQETQYF
v_call: TRBV6-4; clone_size: NA; d_call: NA; j_call: TRBJ2-1; cdr3_nt: TGTGCCAGCAGTGAGGCAGAAAACAATGAGCAGTTCTTC; cdr3_aa: CASSEAENNEQFF
v_call: TRBV27; clone_size: NA; d_call: NA; j_call: TRBJ2-1; cdr3_nt: TGTGCCAGTCTCCGGTCGGGGGACGGTTTCTTCAATGAGCAGTTCTTC; cdr3_aa: CASLRSGDGFFNEQFF
v_call: TRBV4-2; clone_size: once; d_call: NA; j_call: TRBJ2-1; cdr3_nt: TGTGCCAGCAGCCAAGATCGTTTACTAGCTTTAGGTGAGCAGTTCTTC; cdr3_aa: CASSQDRLLALGEQFF
v_call: TRBV25-1; clone_size: few; d_call: NA; j_call: TRBJ1-1; cdr3_nt: TGTGCCAGCAGTGAGTTCGCTGAAGCTTTCTTT; cdr3_aa: CASSEFAEAFF
v_call: TRBV6-1; clone_size: NA; d_call: NA; j_call: TRBJ2-5; cdr3_nt: TGTGCCAGCAGTGTTAGCCGGGAGACCCAGTACTTC; cdr3_aa: CASSVSRETQYF
v_call: TRBV30; clone_size: NA; d_call: TRBD2; j_call: TRBJ2-7; cdr3_nt: TGTGCCTGGAGTTCGCCGGGACTAGCCGGTTACGAGCAGTACTTC; cdr3_aa: CAWSSPGLAGYEQYF
v_call: TRBV21-1; clone_size: NA; d_call: NA; j_call: TRBJ2-4; cdr3_nt: TGTGCCAGCAGCAGTCTCAGGGCGAGAACCAAAAACATTCAGTACTTC; cdr3_aa: CASSSLRARTKNIQYF
v_call: TRBV15; clone_size: NA; d_call: NA; j_call: TRBJ1-1; cdr3_nt: TGTGCCACCAGCCGAAGGGGGAACACTGAAGCTTTCTTT; cdr3_aa: CATSRRGNTEAFF
v_call: TRBV19; clone_size: NA; d_call: NA; j_call: TRBJ1-1; cdr3_nt: TGTGCCAGTACCACACAGGGCCGATTCACTGAAGCTTTCTTT; cdr3_aa: CASTTQGRFTEAFF
v_call: TRBV5-1; clone_size: NA; d_call: TRBD1; j_call: TRBJ2-5; cdr3_nt: TGCGCCAGCAGCCTCGGACAGGGGCAAGAGACCCAGTACTTC; cdr3_aa: CASSLGQGQETQYF
v_call: TRBV9; clone_size: NA; d_call: TRBD2; j_call: TRBJ2-7; cdr3_nt: TGTGCCAGCAGCGCCTCTAGCGGGAGAACCTACGAGCAGTACTTC; cdr3_aa: CASSASSGRTYEQYF
v_call: TRBV27; clone_size: NA; d_call: NA; j_call: TRBJ2-7; cdr3_nt: TGTGCCAGCAGTTTAGGGTCAGGGATCTACGAGCAGTACTTC; cdr3_aa: CASSLGSGIYEQYF
v_call: TRBV7-3; clone_size: NA; d_call: NA; j_call: TRBJ2-7; cdr3_nt: TGTGCCAGCAGCTTAGGCACCGGGAGTTTCTACGAGCAGTACTTC; cdr3_aa: CASSLGTGSFYEQYF
v_call: TRBV5-8; clone_size: NA; d_call: TRBD2; j_call: TRBJ2-7; cdr3_nt: TGTGCCAGCAGCCGTGTAGCGGGCCAGACCTACGAGCAGTACTTC; cdr3_aa: CASSRVAGQTYEQYF
v_call: TRBV19; clone_size: NA; d_call: NA; j_call: TRBJ2-1; cdr3_nt: TGTGCCAGTAGTATAGTAGACAGAAACTCCTACAATGAGCAGTTCTTC; cdr3_aa: CASSIVDRNSYNEQFF
v_call: TRBV5-5; clone_size: NA; d_call: NA; j_call: TRBJ1-2; cdr3_nt: TGTGCCAGCAGCTTGTTGGGTCTACGGGGGGTTGGCTACACCTTC; cdr3_aa: CASSLLGLRGVGYTF
v_call: TRBV2; clone_size: once; d_call: TRBD1; j_call: TRBJ2-2; cdr3_nt: TGTGCCAGAAGAGGCGGACAGGGTCCCACCGGGGAGCTGTTTTTT; cdr3_aa: CARRGGQGPTGELFF
v_call: TRBV2; clone_size: NA; d_call: NA; j_call: TRBJ2-7; cdr3_nt: TGTGCCAGCAGTGACGGGTTCGTGGATTACGAGCAGTACTTC; cdr3_aa: CASSDGFVDYEQYF
v_call: TRBV6-1; clone_size: NA; d_call: NA; j_call: TRBJ2-2; cdr3_nt: TGTGCCAGCAGTGAAAATGAGGGTCGCACCGGGGAGCTGTTTTTT; cdr3_aa: CASSENEGRTGELFF
v_call: TRBV11-3; clone_size: few; d_call: NA; j_call: TRBJ2-7; cdr3_nt: TGTGCCAGCAGCTTCCGGACACCGCCCTCTTACGAGCAGTACTTC; cdr3_aa: CASSFRTPPSYEQYF
v_call: TRBV21-1; clone_size: once; d_call: NA; j_call: TRBJ2-7; cdr3_nt: TGTGCCAGCAGCAAAAAACCGAGCGGCAGGACCTACGAGCAGTACTTC; cdr3_aa: CASSKKPSGRTYEQYF
v_call: TRBV29-1; clone_size: once; d_call: TRBD1; j_call: TRBJ1-1; cdr3_nt: TGCAGCGCGACAGGGCGGGGCACTGAAGCTTTCTTT; cdr3_aa: CSATGRGTEAFF
v_call: TRBV5-1; clone_size: NA; d_call: TRBD2; j_call: TRBJ2-3; cdr3_nt: TGCGCCAGCAGCCCCGGACTAGCGGGAGTAGATACGCAGTATTTT; cdr3_aa: CASSPGLAGVDTQYF
v_call: TRBV2; clone_size: NA; d_call: TRBD2; j_call: TRBJ2-2; cdr3_nt: TGTGCCAGCAGGTACCTAGCGGGGAACACCGGGGAGCTGTTTTTT; cdr3_aa: CASRYLAGNTGELFF
v_call: TRBV30; clone_size: NA; d_call: TRBD1; j_call: TRBJ1-2; cdr3_nt: TGTGCCTGGAGTGACACAGGGGACCCGATCTATGGCTACACCTTC; cdr3_aa: CAWSDTGDPIYGYTF
v_call: TRBV19; clone_size: once; d_call: TRBD1; j_call: TRBJ2-2; cdr3_nt: TGTGCCAGTAGTCAACTACTAGGACAGGGAGCCACCGGGGAGCTGTTTTTT; cdr3_aa: CASSQLLGQGATGELFF
v_call: TRBV9; clone_size: NA; d_call: TRBD1; j_call: TRBJ1-2; cdr3_nt: TGTGCCAGCAGCGCATCCGGGACAGGGGATGAAGGCTACACCTTC; cdr3_aa: CASSASGTGDEGYTF
v_call: TRBV27; clone_size: NA; d_call: NA; j_call: TRBJ1-5; cdr3_nt: TGTGCCAGCAGTCCCCAAGACAGGTTAAATCAGCCCCAGCATTTT; cdr3_aa: CASSPQDRLNQPQHF
v_call: TRBV30; clone_size: once; d_call: TRBD2; j_call: TRBJ2-5; cdr3_nt: TGTGCCTGGAGTGGTCTAGCGGGAAGCGAGACCCAGTACTTC; cdr3_aa: CAWSGLAGSETQYF
v_call: TRBV6-1; clone_size: NA; d_call: TRBD2; j_call: TRBJ2-1; cdr3_nt: TGTGCCAGCGACTCGGGAGGGCTGGCCTACAATGAGCAGTTCTTC; cdr3_aa: CASDSGGLAYNEQFF
v_call: TRBV19; clone_size: NA; d_call: NA; j_call: TRBJ2-7; cdr3_nt: TGTGCCAGTACCCCAGGAAGGGGCGCCTACGAGCAGTACTTC; cdr3_aa: CASTPGRGAYEQYF
v_call: TRBV19; clone_size: NA; d_call: NA; j_call: TRBJ2-5; cdr3_nt: TGTGCCAGTAGGCTCTCGGGTTTAGGAGAGACCCAGTACTTC; cdr3_aa: CASRLSGLGETQYF
v_call: TRBV7-3; clone_size: few; d_call: NA; j_call: TRBJ1-1; cdr3_nt: TGTGCCAGCAGCTTAGGGGAGGACACTGAAGCTTTCTTT; cdr3_aa: CASSLGEDTEAFF